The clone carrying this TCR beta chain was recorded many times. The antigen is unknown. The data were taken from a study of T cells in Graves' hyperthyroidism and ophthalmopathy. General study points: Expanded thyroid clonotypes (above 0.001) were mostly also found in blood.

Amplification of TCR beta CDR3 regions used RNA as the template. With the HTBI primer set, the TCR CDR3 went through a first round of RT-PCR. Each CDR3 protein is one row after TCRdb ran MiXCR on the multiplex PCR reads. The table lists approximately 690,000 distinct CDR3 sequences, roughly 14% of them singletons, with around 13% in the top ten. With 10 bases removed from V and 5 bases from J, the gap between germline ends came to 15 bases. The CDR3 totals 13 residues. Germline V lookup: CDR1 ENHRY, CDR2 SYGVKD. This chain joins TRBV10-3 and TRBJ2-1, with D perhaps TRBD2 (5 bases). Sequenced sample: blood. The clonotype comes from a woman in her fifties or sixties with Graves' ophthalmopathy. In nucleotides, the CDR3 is TGTGCCAACGCGGGCAGCGGAGACAATGAGCAGTTCTTC. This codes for CANAGSGDNEQFF.